This entry lists 16 T cell receptor beta chains sequenced from one sample in a study of blood T cell repertoires in COVID-19. Data came from immunoSEQ multiplex PCR; TCRdb stores just in-frame clones and leaves some out. The table includes hundreds of thousands of clones, roughly 87% detected once. Sequenced input: PBMCs or T cells enriched from blood (not recorded which). These receptors came from a woman between 18 and 29 years old who had recovered from COVID-19.

The chain uses TRBV14 and TRBJ2-3, with 7 bases identical to TRBD1. Germline CDR1 SGHDN, CDR2 FVKESK. The CDR3 length is 14 residues. J lost 4 bases, V lost 3 bases, and 4 bases had no gene match. This CDR3 is CASSHNRGPDTQYF. As DNA, the CDR3 is TGTGCCAGCAGCCACAACAGGGGCCCAGATACGCAGTATTTT. The whole variable domain, remainder taken from reference TRBV14 and TRBJ2-3, is EAGVTQFPSHSVIEKGQTVTLRCDPISGHDNLYWYRRVMGKEIKFLLHFVKESKQDESGMPNNRFLAERTGGTYSTLKVQPAELEDSGVYFCASSHNRGPDTQYFGPGTRLTVL.

This chain links TRBV27 with TRBJ1-5, with no clear D. This CDR3 comprises 14 residues. Germline V gives CDR1 MNHEY, CDR2 SMNVEV (reference sequence). Trimming shortened V by 3 bases and J by 3 bases, and 9 bases separated the two germline ends. The CDR3, as DNA: TGTGCCAGCAGTTTTTCAGGCCACAATCAGCCCCAGCATTTT. This translates into CASSFSGHNQPQHF.

V and J are TRBV28 and TRBJ1-2, with D maybe TRBD1 (6 bases). The CDR3 loop spans 12 amino acids. Germline assignment: CDR1 MDHEN and CDR2 SYDVKM. V shed 6 bases and J shed 8 bases, with 13 bases lying between them. The CDR3 region is CASSEGQSGYTF. DNA of the CDR3: TGTGCCAGCAGCGAGGGACAAAGCGGCTACACCTTC.

The chain has TRBV24-1 and TRBJ2-1, with 7 bases matching TRBD2. CDR1 is KGHDR and CDR2 is SFDVKD in the germline V gene. With V trimmed by 4 bases and J by 0 bases, 5 bases remained unmatched. The CDR3 is 16 amino acids. CDR3 sequence: CATSDSLADSYNEQFF. Here the CDR3 DNA reads TGTGCCACCAGTGACTCTCTAGCGGACTCCTACAATGAGCAGTTCTTC.

The rearrangement joins TRBV6-6 to TRBJ1-5, with 7 nucleotides matching TRBD1. The J segment lost 4 bases and the V segment lost 2 bases, leaving 5 bases of the junction unmatched. From germline, CDR1 is MNHNY and CDR2 SVGAGI (reference sequence). This CDR3 has 15 residues. The CDR3 sequence is CASSYGQGGNQPQHF. The DNA for the CDR3 is TGTGCCAGCAGTTACGGGCAGGGGGGTAATCAGCCCCAGCATTTT.

CDR3 region: CASSFGVQNEPQHF. The CDR3 nucleotides are TGTGCCAGCAGCTTCGGAGTGCAAAATGAGCCCCAGCATTTT. The genes are TRBV7-2 and TRBJ1-5; unclear D gene. CDR1 is SGHTA, CDR2 FQGNSA, per germline. The CDR3 sequence is 14 residues long. The V gene lost 3 bases and the J gene lost 8 bases, with 14 bases spanning the gap. The full variable domain, its missing parts supplied by reference TRBV7-2 and TRBJ1-5, is GAGVSQSPSNKVTEKGKDVELRCDPISGHTALYWYRQSLGQGLEFLIYFQGNSAPDKSGLPSDRFSAERTGGSVSTLTIQRTQQEDSAVYLCASSFGVQNEPQHFGDGTRLSIL.

The rearrangement links TRBV4-1 to TRBJ1-4; D remains unclear. Per the germline V gene, CDR1 is MGHRA and CDR2 is YSYEKL. The CDR3 runs to 14 residues. Trimming removed 1 base at V and 7 bases at J, with 10 bases between. CDR3 region: CASSQVREVEKLFF. CDR3 coding DNA: TGCGCCAGCAGCCAAGTCCGGGAGGTTGAAAAACTGTTTTTT.

The V and J genes are TRBV30 and TRBJ1-1; D remains ambiguous. Deletions cut 0 bases from V and 7 bases from J, with 12 bases between. CDR3 size: 13 residues. The germline V gene has CDR1 GTSNPN and CDR2 SVGIG (reference sequence). CDR3 nucleotide sequence: TGTGCCTGGAGTGTATCGGGGAGTGGTGAAGCTTTCTTT. Translation gives CAWSVSGSGEAFF.

This chain uses TRBV2 with TRBJ2-5; no reliable D call. In germline, CDR1 is SNHLY, CDR2 FYNNEI. Trimming shortened V by 5 bases and J by 2 bases, and 6 bases separated the two germline ends. The CDR3 has 12 residues. In nucleotides, the CDR3 is TGTGCCAGCAGTAGCGTGCAAGAGACCCAGTACTTC. Its translation: CASSSVQETQYF.

The chain links TRBV30 to TRBJ1-1, with D possibly matching TRBD1 (5 bases). V was cut by 2 bases and J by 5 bases, with 9 bases left in between. Germline CDR1 GTSNPN, CDR2 SVGIG (reference sequence). The length of the CDR3 is 12 residues. CDR3 loop: CAWSQGWTEAFF. CDR3 in DNA: TGTGCCTGGAGTCAGGGATGGACTGAAGCTTTCTTT.

The V call is TRBV7-2, the J call TRBJ2-3, with D tentatively TRBD1 (5 bases). V lost 3 bases and J lost 2, with 21 bases in between. This CDR3 has 18 residues. Germline V gives CDR1 SGHTA, CDR2 FQGNSA. CDR3 sequence: CASSLLRLGQGPTDTQYF. The CDR3 bases are TGTGCCAGCAGCTTGCTCAGACTGGGCCAGGGCCCCACAGATACGCAGTATTTT.

This clone was counted at least ten times. This chain uses TRBV7-9 with TRBJ1-5; TRBD1 is a possible D gene (6 bases). The CDR3 extends over 15 amino acids. The germline CDR1 and CDR2 sequences are SEHNR and FQNEAQ (reference sequence). Trimming pared 4 bases from V and 5 bases from J, leaving 15 bases between. CDR3 nucleotide sequence: TGTGCCAGCAGCTCTTCAGGGGCTGGGGATCAGCCCCAGCATTTT. This gives the protein CASSSSGAGDQPQHF.

J is TRBJ1-4 and V is TRBV7-6; 7 bases fit TRBD1. CDR1 SGHVS and CDR2 FNYEAQ come from the germline V gene. V dropped 5 bases and J dropped 5; count of bases not matched to a gene: 8. CDR3 length equals 15 residues. This CDR3 reads CASSAAGRGNEKLFF. CDR3 bases: TGTGCCAGCAGCGCTGCAGGCAGGGGGAATGAAAAACTGTTTTTT.

The gene calls are TRBV6-2 or TRBV6-3 and TRBJ1-1; D is possibly TRBD1 (6 bases). The germline V gene has CDR1 MNHEY and CDR2 SVGEGT. V was pared by 2 bases and J by 4 bases, with 20 bases between. The CDR3 totals 17 residues. Written as DNA, the CDR3 is TGTGCCAGCAGTTACCCCCTTGTAGAAACCAGGGGCACTGAAGCTTTCTTT. Its protein is CASSYPLVETRGTEAFF.

The chain has TRBV5-4 and TRBJ1-4; a possible D gene is TRBD1 (6 bases). The CDR3 consists of 14 residues. The V gene's germline CDR1 is SGHNT and CDR2 YYREEE (reference sequence). V shed 5 bases and J shed 0 bases, with 8 bases lying between them. The DNA for the CDR3 is TGTGCCAGCAGGGACAGCGCAACTAATGAAAAACTGTTTTTT. It codes for CASRDSATNEKLFF.

V usage is TRBV4-2 and J usage is TRBJ2-2, with D tentatively TRBD1 (6 bases). Germline loops: CDR1 LGHNA, CDR2 YNFKEQ. V dropped 4 bases and J dropped 0 bases, with 15 bases sitting between them. The CDR3 loop spans 17 amino acids. DNA for the CDR3: TGTGCCAGCAGCCCGGACAGTTACTCCGCGAACACCGGGGAGCTGTTTTTT. Encoded protein: CASSPDSYSANTGELFF.